This T cell receptor (beta chain) was captured in a study of siplizumab effects on memory and regulatory T cells. Overall study results and limits: Unstimulated naive T cells seemed to show more diversity than memory cells did, and they also seemed to be among the major contributors to the alloresponse. For siplizumab cultures, the suppressive function of their proliferating Tregs was not confirmed. Reactions containing siplizumab showed mappable alloreactive CD4+ clones averaging approximately 73% Treg-derived, versus about 28% in controls.

In the case of this clone: Its antigen is currently unknown.

This table comes from immunoSEQ multiplex PCR, and its TCRdb copy is limited to in-frame clones, with some not included. The sample has about 100,000 clones; approximately 92% are singletons. Between the trimmed V and J ends, which lost 4 bases and 7 bases, there was a span of 7 bases. This CDR3 has 11 amino acids. Germline V gene lookup returns CDR1 SEHNR and CDR2 FQNEAQ (reference sequence). The sequenced sample consisted of CD4+ T cells sorted from blood. The sequence was obtained from a human donor in good health. This chain connects TRBV7-9 to TRBJ1-2; no clear D. CDR3 region: CASSSGPGYTF. In DNA, the CDR3 is TGTGCCAGCAGCTCTGGTCCTGGCTACACCTTC.